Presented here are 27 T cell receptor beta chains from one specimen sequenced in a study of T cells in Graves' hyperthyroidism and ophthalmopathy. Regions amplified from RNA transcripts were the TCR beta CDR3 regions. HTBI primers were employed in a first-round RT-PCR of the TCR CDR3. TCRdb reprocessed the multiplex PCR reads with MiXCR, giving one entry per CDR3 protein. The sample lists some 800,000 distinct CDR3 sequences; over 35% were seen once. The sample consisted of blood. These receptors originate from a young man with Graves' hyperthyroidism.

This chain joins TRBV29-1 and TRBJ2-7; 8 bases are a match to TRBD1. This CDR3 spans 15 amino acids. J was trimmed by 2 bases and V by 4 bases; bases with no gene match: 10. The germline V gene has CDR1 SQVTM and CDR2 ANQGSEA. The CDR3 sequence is CSVVSQGASTYEQYF. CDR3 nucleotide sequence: TGCAGCGTTGTTTCGCAGGGGGCTAGCACCTACGAGCAGTACTTC.

Here the CDR3 DNA reads TGTGCCAGCGGGGATGCGAACACTGAAGCTTTCTTT. The encoded protein is CASGDANTEAFF. This rearrangement joins TRBV9 to TRBJ1-1, with D hard to call. The germline V gene has CDR1 SGDLS and CDR2 YYNGEE. V shed 7 bases and J shed 1 base, with 8 bases lying between them. The CDR3 runs to 12 residues.

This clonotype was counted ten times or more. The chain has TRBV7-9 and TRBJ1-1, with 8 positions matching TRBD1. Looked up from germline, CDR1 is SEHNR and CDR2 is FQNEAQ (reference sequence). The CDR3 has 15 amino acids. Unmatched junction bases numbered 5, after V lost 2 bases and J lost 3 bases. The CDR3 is CASSLPYRGDTEAFF. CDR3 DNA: TGTGCCAGCAGCTTACCCTACAGGGGGGACACTGAAGCTTTCTTT.

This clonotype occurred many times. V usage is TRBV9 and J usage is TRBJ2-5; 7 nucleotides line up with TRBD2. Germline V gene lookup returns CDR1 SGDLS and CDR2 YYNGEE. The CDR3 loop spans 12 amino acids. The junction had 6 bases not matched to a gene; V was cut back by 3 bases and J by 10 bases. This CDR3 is CASSGDGGDQYF. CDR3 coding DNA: TGTGCCAGCAGCGGAGATGGGGGGGACCAGTACTTC.

The CDR3 protein is CASSARGEANYGYTF. The CDR3 DNA is TGTGCCAGCAGCGCCCGGGGGGAGGCTAACTATGGCTACACCTTC. The chain couples TRBV7-9 to TRBJ1-2; possibly TRBD1 for D (5 bases). From germline, CDR1 is SEHNR and CDR2 FQNEAQ (reference sequence). The CDR3 is made up of 15 amino acids. The ends were cut back, 5 bases at V and 0 bases at J, with 13 bases in the middle.

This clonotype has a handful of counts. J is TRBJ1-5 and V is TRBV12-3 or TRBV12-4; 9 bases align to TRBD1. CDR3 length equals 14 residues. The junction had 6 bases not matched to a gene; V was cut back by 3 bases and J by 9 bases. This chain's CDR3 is CASSFEGTGRPQHF. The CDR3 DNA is TGTGCCAGCAGTTTTGAGGGGACAGGGCGGCCCCAGCATTTT.

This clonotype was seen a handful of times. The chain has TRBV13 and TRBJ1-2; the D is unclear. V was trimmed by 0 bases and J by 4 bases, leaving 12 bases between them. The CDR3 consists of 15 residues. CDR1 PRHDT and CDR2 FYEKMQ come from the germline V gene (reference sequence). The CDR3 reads CASSLGRQSAYGYTF. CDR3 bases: TGTGCCAGCAGCTTAGGCCGGCAGTCCGCCTATGGCTACACCTTC. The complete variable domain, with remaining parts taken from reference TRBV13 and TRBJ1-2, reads AAGVIQSPRHLIKEKRETATLKCYPIPRHDTVYWYQQGPGQDPQFLISFYEKMQSDKGSIPDRFSAQQFSDYHSELNMSSLELGDSALYFCASSLGRQSAYGYTFGSGTRLTVV.

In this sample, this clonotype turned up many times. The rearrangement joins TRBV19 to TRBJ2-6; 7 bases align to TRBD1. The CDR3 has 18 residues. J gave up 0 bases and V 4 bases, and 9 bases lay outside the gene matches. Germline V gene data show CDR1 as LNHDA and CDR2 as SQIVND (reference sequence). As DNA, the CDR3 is TGTGCCAGTAGTACCCTAGACAGGGTCGACTCTGGGGCCAACGTCCTGACTTTC. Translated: CASSTLDRVDSGANVLTF.

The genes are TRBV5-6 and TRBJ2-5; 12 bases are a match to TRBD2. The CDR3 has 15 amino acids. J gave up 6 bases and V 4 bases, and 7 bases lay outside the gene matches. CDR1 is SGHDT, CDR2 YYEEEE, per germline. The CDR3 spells CASSLLTSGGKTQYF. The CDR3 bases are TGTGCCAGCAGCCTCTTGACTAGCGGGGGAAAGACCCAGTACTTC. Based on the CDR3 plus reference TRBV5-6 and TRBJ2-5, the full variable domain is DAGVTQSPTHLIKTRGQQVTLRCSPKSGHDTVSWYQQALGQGPQFIFQYYEEEERQRGNFPDRFSGHQFPNYSSELNVNALLLGDSALYLCASSLLTSGGKTQYFGPGTRLLVL.

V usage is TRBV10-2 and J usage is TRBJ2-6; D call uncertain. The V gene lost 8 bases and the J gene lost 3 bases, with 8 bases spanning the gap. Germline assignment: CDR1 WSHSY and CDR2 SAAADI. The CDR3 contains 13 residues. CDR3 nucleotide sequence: TGCGCCAGCGCCTTCTTTGGGGCCAACGTCCTGACTTTC. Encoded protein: CASAFFGANVLTF.

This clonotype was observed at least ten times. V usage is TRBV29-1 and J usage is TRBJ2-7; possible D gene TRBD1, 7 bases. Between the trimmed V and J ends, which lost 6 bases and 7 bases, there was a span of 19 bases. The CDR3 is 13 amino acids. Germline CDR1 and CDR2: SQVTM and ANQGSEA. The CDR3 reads CSVRAGQGGEQYF. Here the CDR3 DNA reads TGCAGCGTGCGAGCTGGGCAGGGGGGAGAGCAGTACTTC.

This chain's CDR3 is CSASLGHPNTEAFF. Written as DNA, the CDR3 is TGCAGTGCCTCACTTGGGCACCCGAACACTGAAGCTTTCTTT. The chain combines TRBV20-1 with TRBJ1-1; D gene unclear. The CDR3 is 14 residues long. CDR1 and CDR2 from the germline V gene are DFQATT and SNEGSKA (reference sequence). The V end was cut by 6 bases, the J end by 1 base, with 15 bases between.

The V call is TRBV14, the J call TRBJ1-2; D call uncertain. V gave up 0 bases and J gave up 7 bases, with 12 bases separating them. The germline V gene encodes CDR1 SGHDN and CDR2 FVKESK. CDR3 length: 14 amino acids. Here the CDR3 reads CASSQDGRLSGYTF. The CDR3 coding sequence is TGTGCCAGCAGCCAAGATGGGAGGTTGAGTGGCTACACCTTC.

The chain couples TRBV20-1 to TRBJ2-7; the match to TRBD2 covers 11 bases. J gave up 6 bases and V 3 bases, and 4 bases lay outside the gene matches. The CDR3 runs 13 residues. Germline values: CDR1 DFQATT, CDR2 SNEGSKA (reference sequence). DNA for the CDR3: TGCAGTGCTAGGTCCGGGACTAGCGGCGAGCAGTACTTC. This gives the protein CSARSGTSGEQYF.

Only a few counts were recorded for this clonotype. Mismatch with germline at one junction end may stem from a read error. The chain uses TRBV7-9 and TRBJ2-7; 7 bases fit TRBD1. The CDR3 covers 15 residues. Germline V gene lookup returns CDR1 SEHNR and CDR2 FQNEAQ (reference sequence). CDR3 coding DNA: TGCGCCAGCAGCCACTCCGGGACAGCGGAAGGCGAGCAGTACTTC. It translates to CASSHSGTAEGEQYF.

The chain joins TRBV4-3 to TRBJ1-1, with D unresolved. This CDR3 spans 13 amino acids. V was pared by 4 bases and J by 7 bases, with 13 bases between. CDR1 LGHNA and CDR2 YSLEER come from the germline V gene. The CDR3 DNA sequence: TGCGCCAGCAGCCCACCCAGCGAGTTTGAAGCTTTCTTT. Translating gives CASSPPSEFEAFF.

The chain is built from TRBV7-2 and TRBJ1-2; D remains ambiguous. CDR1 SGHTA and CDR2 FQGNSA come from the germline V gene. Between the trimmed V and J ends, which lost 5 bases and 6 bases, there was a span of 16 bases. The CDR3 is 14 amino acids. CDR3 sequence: CASSRGPAAHGYTF. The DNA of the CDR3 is TGTGCCAGCAGCCGGGGTCCCGCGGCGCATGGCTACACCTTC.

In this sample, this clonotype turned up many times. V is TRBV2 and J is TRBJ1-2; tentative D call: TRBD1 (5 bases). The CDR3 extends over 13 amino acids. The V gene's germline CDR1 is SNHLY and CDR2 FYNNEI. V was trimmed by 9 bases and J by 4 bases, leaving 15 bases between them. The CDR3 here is CASTTGAAYGYTF. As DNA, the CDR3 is TGTGCCAGTACGACCGGGGCAGCCTATGGCTACACCTTC.

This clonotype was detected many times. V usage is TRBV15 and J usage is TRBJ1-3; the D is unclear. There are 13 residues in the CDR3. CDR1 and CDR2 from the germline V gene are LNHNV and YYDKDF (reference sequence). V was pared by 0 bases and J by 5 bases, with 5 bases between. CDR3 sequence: CATSRDKRNTIYF. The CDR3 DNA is TGTGCCACCAGCAGAGACAAAAGAAACACCATATATTTT.

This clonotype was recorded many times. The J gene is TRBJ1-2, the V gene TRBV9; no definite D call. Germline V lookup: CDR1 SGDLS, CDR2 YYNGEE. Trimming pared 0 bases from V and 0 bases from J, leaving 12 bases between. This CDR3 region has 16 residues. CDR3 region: CASSVDLARANYGYTF. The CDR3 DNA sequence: TGTGCCAGCAGCGTAGATCTCGCCCGAGCTAACTATGGCTACACCTTC.

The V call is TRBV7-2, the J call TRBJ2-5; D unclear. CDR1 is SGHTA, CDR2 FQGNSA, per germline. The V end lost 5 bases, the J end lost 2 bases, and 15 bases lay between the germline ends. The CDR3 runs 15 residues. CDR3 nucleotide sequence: TGTGCCAGCAGCCTTCTAACATTGAATCAAGAGACCCAGTACTTC. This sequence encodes CASSLLTLNQETQYF.

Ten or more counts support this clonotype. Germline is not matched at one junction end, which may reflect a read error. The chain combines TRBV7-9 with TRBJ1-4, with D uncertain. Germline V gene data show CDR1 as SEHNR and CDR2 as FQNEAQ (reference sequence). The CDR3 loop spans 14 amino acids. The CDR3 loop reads CASSLLTTNEKLFF. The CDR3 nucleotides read TGTGCCAGCAGCTTACTGACAACAAATGAAAAACTGTTTTTT.

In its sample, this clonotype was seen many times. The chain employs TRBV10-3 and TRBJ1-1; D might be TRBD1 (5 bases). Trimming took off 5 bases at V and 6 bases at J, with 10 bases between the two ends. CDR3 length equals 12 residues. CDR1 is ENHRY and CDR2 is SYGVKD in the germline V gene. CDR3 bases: TGTGCCATCAGTACACTGACAGCTGAAGCTTTCTTT. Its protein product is CAISTLTAEAFF.

The CDR3 spells CASSLGVLYGYTF. The CDR3 nucleotides read TGTGCCAGCAGTCTAGGGGTGCTCTATGGCTACACCTTC. The J gene is TRBJ1-2, the V gene TRBV6-5, with D perhaps matching TRBD1 (5 bases). Per germline, CDR1 MNHEY and CDR2 SVGAGI. The CDR3 contains 13 residues. V was shortened by 5 bases and J by 4 bases, with 11 bases between the two germline ends.

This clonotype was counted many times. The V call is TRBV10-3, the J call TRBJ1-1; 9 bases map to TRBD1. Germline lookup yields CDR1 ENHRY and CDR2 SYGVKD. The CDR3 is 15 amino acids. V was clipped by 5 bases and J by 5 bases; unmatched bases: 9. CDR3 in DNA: TGTGCCATCAGTCGCGGGGGACAGGGTTGGACTGAAGCTTTCTTT. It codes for CAISRGGQGWTEAFF.

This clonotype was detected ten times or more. The CDR3, as DNA: TGTGCCACCTCGACGGACTATAGCAATCAGCCCCAGCATTTT. Translated, it gives CATSTDYSNQPQHF. The V gene is TRBV24-1, the J gene TRBJ1-5; D is unresolved. The V gene lost 9 bases and the J gene lost 0 bases, with 11 bases spanning the gap. This CDR3 region has 14 residues. CDR1 and CDR2 from the germline V gene are KGHDR and SFDVKD.

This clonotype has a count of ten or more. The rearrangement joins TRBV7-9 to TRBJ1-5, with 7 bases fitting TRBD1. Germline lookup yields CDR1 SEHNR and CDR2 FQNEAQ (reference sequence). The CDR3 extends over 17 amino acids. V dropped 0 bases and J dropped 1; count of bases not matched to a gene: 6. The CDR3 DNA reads TGTGCCAGCAGCTTAGCGCCTCCGGGACAGAGCAATCAGCCCCAGCATTTT. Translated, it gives CASSLAPPGQSNQPQHF. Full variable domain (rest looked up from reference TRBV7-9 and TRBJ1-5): DTGVSQNPRHKITKRGQNVTFRCDPISEHNRLYWYRQTLGQGPEFLTYFQNEAQLEKSRLLSDRFSAERPKGSFSTLEIQRTEQGDSAMYLCASSLAPPGQSNQPQHFGDGTRLSIL.